A selection of T cell receptor beta chains follows, all from one sample in a study of response to subunit inactivated influenza vaccine. TCRdb re-derived calls from the RT-PCR reads in MiXCR, one entry per CDR3 protein. The sample has roughly 540,000 distinct CDR3 sequences, around 21% seen once; the top ten hold under 3.5%. These data also featured in a second study, about T cells expressing NK-cell markers.

The sequencing here drew on CD4+ T cells sorted from PBMCs, taken roughly 12 days after vaccination. Receptors originate from a man aged 45-60 years who received an inactivated influenza vaccine. CDR3s include the opening cysteine and the closing phenylalanine or tryptophan. A D gene is named only where the DNA matches it firmly. Clone size appears in some rows only: once, few, many, or a class for an expanded clone.

TRBV29-1	-	TRBJ2-7	TRBD2	TGCAGCGTTGGACTAGCGGGAGGGTTTAGCGAGCAGTACTTC	CSVGLAGGFSEQYF
TRBV11-2	-	TRBJ2-5	-	TGTGCCAGCAGCCGACCTGTATCGGGAGAAGAGACCCAGTACTTC	CASSRPVSGEETQYF
TRBV20-1	few	TRBJ2-7	-	TGCAGTGCTAGAGAACCAGGGGTTGGCTACGAGCAGTACTTC	CSAREPGVGYEQYF
TRBV7-2	-	TRBJ2-3	-	TGTGCCAGCAGCTTAAACGGACGTAAGACTACAGATACGCAGTATTTT	CASSLNGRKTTDTQYF
TRBV7-9	few	TRBJ1-1	-	TGTGCCAGCAGCTTAAGGGGTTCCCCTGAAGCTTTCTTT	CASSLRGSPEAFF
TRBV6-5	-	TRBJ1-2	TRBD1	TGTGCCAGCAGTTACTCCAGGGGGAGCGGTGGCTACACCTTC	CASSYSRGSGGYTF
TRBV9	-	TRBJ2-1	-	TGTGCCAGCAGCGTAGGAGTTAGCTCCTACAATGAGCAGTTCTTC	CASSVGVSSYNEQFF
TRBV19	-	TRBJ2-5	-	TGTGCCAGTAGCCCCGGATGGGCCCAAGAGACCCAGTACTTC	CASSPGWAQETQYF
TRBV5-1	few	TRBJ2-2	-	TGCGCCAGCAAGACAGAGAACACCGGGGAGCTGTTTTTT	CASKTENTGELFF
TRBV28	-	TRBJ2-1	TRBD2	TGTGCCAGCAGTTTATCTGGACTAGCGAGGGCGAATGAGCAGTTCTTC	CASSLSGLARANEQFF
TRBV6-1	few	TRBJ2-3	TRBD2	TGTGCCAGCAGCATGAGCGGGAATGCAGATACGCAGTATTTT	CASSMSGNADTQYF
TRBV11-2	-	TRBJ2-2	-	TGTGCCAGCAGCTTGATCAGGGGCCACACCGGGGAGCTGTTTTTT	CASSLIRGHTGELFF
TRBV6-2/TRBV6-3	few	TRBJ2-3	-	TGTGCCACTACTAACGGCTACACAGATACGCAGTATTTT	CATTNGYTDTQYF
TRBV15	many	TRBJ1-4	TRBD1	TGTGCCACCAGCAGCGACAGGGACCGGGGGATGACTAATGAAAAACTGTTTTTT	CATSSDRDRGMTNEKLFF
TRBV18	few	TRBJ2-5	-	TGTGCCAGCTCAATACGGGCGGGAACTGAGACCCAGTACTTC	CASSIRAGTETQYF
TRBV20-1	many	TRBJ2-7	TRBD1	TGCAGTGCTAGTGGTGACAGGGGGTACTACGAGCAGTACTTC	CSASGDRGYYEQYF
TRBV5-1	many	TRBJ2-1	TRBD2	TGCGCCAGCAGCCGAGGTTGGGGACTAGCGGGAAAGAATGAGCAGTTCTTC	CASSRGWGLAGKNEQFF
TRBV6-1	-	TRBJ1-5	TRBD1	TGTGCCAGCAGTCGAGACAGGGGCATGAGCAATCAGCCCCAGCATTTT	CASSRDRGMSNQPQHF
TRBV6-5	-	TRBJ2-1	TRBD2	TGTGCCAGCAGTTACGGGAGGGGCAGCTCCTACAATGAGCAGTTCTTC	CASSYGRGSSYNEQFF
TRBV3-1	-	TRBJ2-5	-	TGTGCCAGCAGCCAAGTAAGTGGCCCAGAGACCCAGTACTTC	CASSQVSGPETQYF
TRBV20-1	few	TRBJ2-3	-	TGCAGTGCTAGAGAGGGAACTAGCCAAAGGGGGGATACGCAGTATTTT	CSAREGTSQRGDTQYF
TRBV20-1	many	TRBJ2-1	-	TGCAGTGCTAGAGATGACTTTAATGAGCAGTTCTTC	CSARDDFNEQFF
TRBV20-1	few	TRBJ2-2	-	TGCAGTGCTAGAGGAGGTCGAGGGGCCGAGAACACCGGGGAGCTGTTTTTT	CSARGGRGAENTGELFF
TRBV20-1	-	TRBJ1-6	-	TGCAGTGCTGTAGGGTGGGCTCCGGGACATCTAAATTCACCCCTCCACTTT	CSAVGWAPGHLNSPLHF
TRBV7-8	-	TRBJ1-1	-	TGTGCCAGCAGCGGAGGCGTTGGGTGGCAGAGGAACACTGAAGCTTTCTTT	CASSGGVGWQRNTEAFF
TRBV20-1	few	TRBJ1-5	-	TGCAGTGCTAGTCCCGGGCAGAGCAATCAGCCCCAGCATTTT	CSASPGQSNQPQHF
TRBV18	-	TRBJ2-7	-	TGTGCCAGCTCACCAAGATTAACTAGCCGGTCCTACGAGCAGTACTTC	CASSPRLTSRSYEQYF
TRBV9	-	TRBJ2-2	-	TGTGCCAGCGCCCAGGGAGTTACCGGGGAGCTGTTTTTT	CASAQGVTGELFF
TRBV20-1	-	TRBJ1-1	-	TGCAGAGCCGAGACCTGGGGACTATTGAACACTGAAGCTTTCTTT	CRAETWGLLNTEAFF
TRBV10-3	few	TRBJ2-7	-	TGTGCCATCAGTGTTTCGGGGCGCTACGAGCAGTACTTC	CAISVSGRYEQYF
TRBV18	-	TRBJ2-3	-	TGTGCCAGCTCCACCTCGGCGGGGGCAGGGACAGATACGCAGTATTTT	CASSTSAGAGTDTQYF
TRBV4-3	-	TRBJ2-2	-	TGCGCCAGCAGCCAAGACCTCCTCCCTCCCGGGGAGCTGTTTTTT	CASSQDLLPPGELFF
TRBV16	-	TRBJ1-6	-	TGTGCCAGCAGCCAACCGGGACGGCTTAGCTCCTATAATTCACCCCTCCACTTT	CASSQPGRLSSYNSPLHF
TRBV4-1	-	TRBJ1-1	TRBD1	TGCGCCAGCAGCCTCGAGGACAGGGGGCGATCTGAAGCTTTCTTT	CASSLEDRGRSEAFF
TRBV9	-	TRBJ2-7	TRBD2	TGTGCCAGCAGCGTAGAACTAGCGGGAGGCGGCGAGCAGTACTTC	CASSVELAGGGEQYF
TRBV20-1	once	TRBJ1-4	-	TGCAGTGCTAGAGATACGAGAATCTCCAGATGGGAAAAACTGTTTTTT	CSARDTRISRWEKLFF
TRBV4-3	few	TRBJ2-3	-	TGCGCCAGCAGCCAAGGGTCGACTAGTGCAGATACGCAGTATTTT	CASSQGSTSADTQYF